This T cell receptor (beta chain) was captured by sequencing in a study of CD8+ T cells in alopecia areata. The CDR3 extends over 17 amino acids. The V segment lost 4 bases and the J segment 8 bases; nucleotides outside the gene matches: 16. CDR1 is MGHRA, CDR2 YSYEKL, per germline. Study-wide results and caveats: Many expanded lesional clones persisted during tofacitinib (in both scalp and blood). Because of a solitary nonresponder, the connection of baseline CD8+ expansion to response stays uncertain.

Sequencing templates came from extracted RNA that was reverse transcribed into cDNA. The method was immunoSEQ multiplex PCR; TCRdb's version includes in-frame clones alone and lacks a portion of them. This table holds some 190,000 clones, 45% to 75% found once. On this clone itself: Its target is unknown.

Documented treatment: oral pan-JAK inhibitor, 5-10 mg twice daily. Both peripheral blood and punch biopsies of lesional scalp skin were obtained from patients who had alopecia areata. The sequence derives from a human donor with alopecia areata. The V and J genes are TRBV4-1 and TRBJ2-2, with 7 bases identical to TRBD2. Sequencing was performed on CD4+ T cells sorted from blood, taken at week 4, from a patient treated with tofacitinib. The CDR3 nucleotides read TGCGCCAGCAGCCGATCCTGGAGCGGGATGTCCTTTGGGGAGCTGTTTTTT. Amino acid sequence: CASSRSWSGMSFGELFF.